The 5 T cell receptor beta chains below come from one sample, sequenced in a study of early T cells in non-severe SARS-CoV-2 infection. TCRdb re-called the 5' RACE reads through MiXCR, storing one row per CDR3 protein. The table has 25,000 to 30,000 distinct CDR3 sequences, about 6% seen once. The starting material was whole blood, obtained at baseline. These receptor sequences come from an adult who was a healthcare worker with PCR-confirmed SARS-CoV-2 infection or an uninfected control (not recorded which).

In its sample, this clonotype was seen many times. V is TRBV6-1 and J is TRBJ2-3; 12 bases match TRBD2. V shed 8 bases and J 1 base; nucleotides not matched to a gene: 1. There are 14 residues in the CDR3. Germline assignment: CDR1 MNHNS and CDR2 SASEGT. The CDR3: CASLAGGGTDTQYF. As DNA, the CDR3 is TGTGCCAGCCTAGCGGGGGGGGGCACAGATACGCAGTATTTT.

The genes are TRBV29-1 and TRBJ2-6; D remains ambiguous. Per germline, CDR1 SQVTM and CDR2 ANQGSEA. The CDR3 is made up of 17 amino acids. V was clipped by 0 bases and J by 0 bases, with 12 bases between them. The CDR3 DNA reads as TGCAGCGTTGAAGATCGAAAAGGACCCTCTGGGGCCAACGTCCTGACTTTC. Translated: CSVEDRKGPSGANVLTF. The entire variable domain, with the rest obtained from reference TRBV29-1 and TRBJ2-6, is as follows: SAVISQKPSRDICQRGTSLTIQCQVDSQVTMMFWYRQQPGQSLTLIATANQGSEATYESGFVIDKFPISRPNLTFSTLTVSNMSPEDSSIYLCSVEDRKGPSGANVLTFGAGSRLTVL.

This clonotype was found many times. The rearrangement links TRBV6-1 to TRBJ1-4; possible D gene TRBD1, 5 bases. The CDR3 runs to 12 residues. Germline assignment: CDR1 MNHNS and CDR2 SASEGT. V was trimmed by 8 bases and J by 7 bases, leaving 11 bases between them. CDR3 bases: TGTGCCAGCGGCAGGGAAGGTGAAAAACTGTTTTTT. As protein: CASGREGEKLFF.

This clonotype was observed many times. This chain connects TRBV4-1 to TRBJ2-1, with D perhaps being TRBD1 or TRBD2 (5 bases each). CDR3 length: 18 amino acids. V was pared by 4 bases and J by 0 bases, with 19 bases between. Germline CDR1 reads MGHRA; CDR2 reads YSYEKL. The CDR3 DNA follows: TGCGCCAGCAGCCTCCTCCCCGGGACCACCCCCTCCTACAATGAGCAGTTCTTC. Translated: CASSLLPGTTPSYNEQFF.

CDR3 residues: CASSPDREDTQYF. The CDR3 nucleotides read TGTGCCAGTAGTCCAGACAGGGAAGATACGCAGTATTTT. The J gene is TRBJ2-3, the V gene TRBV19; 7 bases line up with TRBD1. With 5 bases clipped from V and 5 bases from J, the junction kept 4 bases outside the gene matches. The CDR3 runs 13 residues. Germline V CDR1 and CDR2: LNHDA, SQIVND (reference sequence).